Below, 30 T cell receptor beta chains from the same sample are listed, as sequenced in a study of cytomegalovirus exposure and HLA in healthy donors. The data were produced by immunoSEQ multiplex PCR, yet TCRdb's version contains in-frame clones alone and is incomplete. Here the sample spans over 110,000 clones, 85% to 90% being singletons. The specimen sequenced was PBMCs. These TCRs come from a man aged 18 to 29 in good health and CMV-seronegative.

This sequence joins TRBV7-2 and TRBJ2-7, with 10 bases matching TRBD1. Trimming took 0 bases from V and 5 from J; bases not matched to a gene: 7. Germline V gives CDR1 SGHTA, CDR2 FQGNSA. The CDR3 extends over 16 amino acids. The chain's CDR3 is CASSLAGTGTGDEQYF. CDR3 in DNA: TGTGCCAGCAGCTTAGCGGGCACCGGGACAGGGGACGAGCAGTACTTC.

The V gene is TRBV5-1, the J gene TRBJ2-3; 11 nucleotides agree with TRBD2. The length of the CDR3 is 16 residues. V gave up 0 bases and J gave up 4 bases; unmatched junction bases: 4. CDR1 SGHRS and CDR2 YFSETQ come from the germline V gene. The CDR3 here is CASSLVASGRPDTQYF. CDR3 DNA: TGCGCCAGCAGCTTGGTGGCTAGCGGGAGGCCAGATACGCAGTATTTT. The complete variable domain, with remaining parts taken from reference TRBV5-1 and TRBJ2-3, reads KAGVTQTPRYLIKTRGQQVTLSCSPISGHRSVSWYQQTPGQGLQFLFEYFSETQRNKGNFPGRFSGRQFSNSRSEMNVSTLELGDSALYLCASSLVASGRPDTQYFGPGTRLTVL.

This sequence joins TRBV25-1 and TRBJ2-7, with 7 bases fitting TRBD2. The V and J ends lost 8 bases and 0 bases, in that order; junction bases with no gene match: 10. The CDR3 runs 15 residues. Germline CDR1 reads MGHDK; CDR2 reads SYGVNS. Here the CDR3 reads CASGRGGSSSYEQYF. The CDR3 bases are TGTGCCAGCGGTCGGGGAGGGTCTAGCTCCTACGAGCAGTACTTC.

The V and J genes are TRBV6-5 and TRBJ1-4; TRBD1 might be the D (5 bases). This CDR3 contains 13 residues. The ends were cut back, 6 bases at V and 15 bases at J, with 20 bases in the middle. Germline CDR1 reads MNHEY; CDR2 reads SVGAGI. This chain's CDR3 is CASRHRTSKGVFF. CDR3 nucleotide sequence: TGTGCCAGCAGACACCGCACAAGTAAAGGGGTGTTTTTT.

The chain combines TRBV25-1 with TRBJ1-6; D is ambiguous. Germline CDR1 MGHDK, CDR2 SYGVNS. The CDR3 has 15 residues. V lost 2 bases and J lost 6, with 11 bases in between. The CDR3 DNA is TGTGCCAGCAGTGAAATTGACGGACTTAATTCACCCCTCCACTTT. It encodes CASSEIDGLNSPLHF.

The CDR3 bases are TGTGCCAGCAGCCCTGGGACAGCGAGCTCCTATAATTCACCCCTCCACTTT. Translation: CASSPGTASSYNSPLHF. The chain couples TRBV5-4 to TRBJ1-6, with 7 nucleotides matching TRBD1. V lost 4 bases to trimming and J lost 0 bases; unmatched junction nucleotides: 7. CDR1 is SGHNT and CDR2 is YYREEE in the germline V gene (reference sequence). This CDR3 has 17 residues.

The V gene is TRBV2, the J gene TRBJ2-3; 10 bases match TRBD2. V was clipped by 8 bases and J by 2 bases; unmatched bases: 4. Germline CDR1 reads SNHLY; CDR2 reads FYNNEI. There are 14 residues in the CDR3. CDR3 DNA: TGTGCCAGCCTGGGACTAGCGAACACAGATACGCAGTATTTT. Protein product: CASLGLANTDTQYF.

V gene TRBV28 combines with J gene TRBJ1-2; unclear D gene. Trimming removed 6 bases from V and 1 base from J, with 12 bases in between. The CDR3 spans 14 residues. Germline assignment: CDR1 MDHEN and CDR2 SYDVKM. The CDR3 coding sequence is TGTGCCAGCAGCATCCCCGGGAGTAACTATGGCTACACCTTC. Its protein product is CASSIPGSNYGYTF.

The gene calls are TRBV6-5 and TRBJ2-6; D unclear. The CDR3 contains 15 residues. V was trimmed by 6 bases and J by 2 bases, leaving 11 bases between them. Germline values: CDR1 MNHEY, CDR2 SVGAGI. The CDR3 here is CASSSPGAGANVLTF. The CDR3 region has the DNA TGTGCCAGCAGCTCACCCGGTGCTGGGGCCAACGTCCTGACTTTC.

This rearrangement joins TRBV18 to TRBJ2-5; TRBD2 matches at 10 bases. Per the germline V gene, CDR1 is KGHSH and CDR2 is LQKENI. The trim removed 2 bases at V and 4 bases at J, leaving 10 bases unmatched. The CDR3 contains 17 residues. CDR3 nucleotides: TGTGCCAGCTCACCAAGAGGCCTAGCGGGGGAATTAGAGACCCAGTACTTC. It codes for CASSPRGLAGELETQYF. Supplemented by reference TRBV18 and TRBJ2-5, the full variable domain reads NAGVMQNPRHLVRRRGQEARLRCSPMKGHSHVYWYRQLPEEGLKFMVYLQKENIIDESGMPKERFSAEFPKEGPSILRIQQVVRGDSAAYFCASSPRGLAGELETQYFGPGTRLLVL.

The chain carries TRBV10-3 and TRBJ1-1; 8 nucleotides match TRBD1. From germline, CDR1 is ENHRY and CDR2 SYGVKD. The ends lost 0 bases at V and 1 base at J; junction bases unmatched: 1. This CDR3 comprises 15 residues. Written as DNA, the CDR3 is TGTGCCATCAGTGAGTCGACAGGGGCGAACACTGAAGCTTTCTTT. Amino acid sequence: CAISESTGANTEAFF.

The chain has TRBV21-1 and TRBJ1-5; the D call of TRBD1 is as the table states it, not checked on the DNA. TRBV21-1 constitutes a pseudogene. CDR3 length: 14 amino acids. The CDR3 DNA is TGTGCCAGCAGCAAATGGCAGGTATTACAGCCCCAGCATTTT. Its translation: CASSKWQVLQPQHF.

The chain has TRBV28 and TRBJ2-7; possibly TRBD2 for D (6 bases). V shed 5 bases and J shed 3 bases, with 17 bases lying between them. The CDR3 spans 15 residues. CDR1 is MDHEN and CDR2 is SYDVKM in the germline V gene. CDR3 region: CASSRTTGSRYEQYF. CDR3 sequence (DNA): TGTGCCAGCAGTAGGACGACCGGGAGTCGCTACGAGCAGTACTTC. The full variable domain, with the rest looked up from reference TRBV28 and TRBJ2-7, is DVKVTQSSRYLVKRTGEKVFLECVQDMDHENMFWYRQDPGLGLRLIYFSYDVKMKEKGDIPEGYSVSREKKERFSLILESASTNQTSMYLCASSRTTGSRYEQYFGPGTRLTVT.

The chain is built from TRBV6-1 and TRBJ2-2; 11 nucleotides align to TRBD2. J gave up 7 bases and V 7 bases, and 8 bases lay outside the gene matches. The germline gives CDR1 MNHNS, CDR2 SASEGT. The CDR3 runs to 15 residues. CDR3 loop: CASTITSGGGGELFF. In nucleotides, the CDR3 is TGTGCCAGCACGATTACTAGCGGGGGCGGCGGGGAGCTGTTTTTT.

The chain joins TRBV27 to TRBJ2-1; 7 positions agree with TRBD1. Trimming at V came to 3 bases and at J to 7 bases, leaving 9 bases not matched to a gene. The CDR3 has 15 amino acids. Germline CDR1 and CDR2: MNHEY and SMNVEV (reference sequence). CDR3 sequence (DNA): TGTGCCAGCAGTTTCCCGACAGGGTGGGGGAATGAGCAGTTCTTC. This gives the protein CASSFPTGWGNEQFF.

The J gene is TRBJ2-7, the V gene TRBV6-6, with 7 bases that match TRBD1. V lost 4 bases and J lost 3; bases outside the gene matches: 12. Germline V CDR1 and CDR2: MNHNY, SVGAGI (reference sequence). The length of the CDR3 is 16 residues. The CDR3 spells CASSLTPGTAIYEQYF. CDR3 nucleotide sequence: TGTGCCAGCAGTTTGACACCCGGGACAGCTATCTACGAGCAGTACTTC.

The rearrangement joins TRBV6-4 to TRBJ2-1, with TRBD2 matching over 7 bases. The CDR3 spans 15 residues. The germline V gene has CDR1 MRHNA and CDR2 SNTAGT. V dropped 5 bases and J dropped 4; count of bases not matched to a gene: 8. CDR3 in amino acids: CASSSSGSGYNEQFF. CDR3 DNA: TGTGCCAGCAGTTCTAGCGGTTCGGGTTACAATGAGCAGTTCTTC.

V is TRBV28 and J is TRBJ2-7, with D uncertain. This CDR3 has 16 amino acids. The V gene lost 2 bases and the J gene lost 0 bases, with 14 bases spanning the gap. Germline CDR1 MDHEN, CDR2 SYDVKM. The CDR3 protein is CASSLGRRPPSYEQYF. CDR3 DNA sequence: TGTGCCAGCAGTTTAGGGCGCCGGCCACCCTCCTACGAGCAGTACTTC.

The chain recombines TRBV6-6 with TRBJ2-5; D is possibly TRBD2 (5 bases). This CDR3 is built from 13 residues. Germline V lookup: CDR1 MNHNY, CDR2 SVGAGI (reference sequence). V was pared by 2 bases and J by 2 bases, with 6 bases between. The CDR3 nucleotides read TGTGCCAGCAGTTACGGAGGACAAGAGACCCAGTACTTC. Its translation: CASSYGGQETQYF.

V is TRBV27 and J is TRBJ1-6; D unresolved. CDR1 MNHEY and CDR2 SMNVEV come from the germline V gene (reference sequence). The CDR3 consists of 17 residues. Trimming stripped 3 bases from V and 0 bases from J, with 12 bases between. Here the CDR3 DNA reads TGTGCCAGCAGTTTCCCAGACACGAGCTCCTATAATTCACCCCTCCACTTT. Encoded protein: CASSFPDTSSYNSPLHF.

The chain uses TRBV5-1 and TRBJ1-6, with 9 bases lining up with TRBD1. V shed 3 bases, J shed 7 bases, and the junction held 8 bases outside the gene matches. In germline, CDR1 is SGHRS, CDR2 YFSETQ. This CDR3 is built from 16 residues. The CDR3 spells CASSSNPGQGNSPLHF. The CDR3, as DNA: TGCGCCAGCAGCTCGAATCCGGGACAGGGAAATTCACCCCTCCACTTT.

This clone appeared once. CDR3 amino acids: CASSLARGRGLLSYNEQFF. The CDR3 DNA is TGTGCCAGCAGCTTAGCGCGGGGCAGGGGGCTCCTCTCCTACAATGAGCAGTTCTTC. The chain employs TRBV7-9 and TRBJ2-1, with TRBD1 identical over 8 bases. The germline CDR1 and CDR2 sequences are SEHNR and FQNEAQ (reference sequence). Trimming took 0 bases from V and 0 from J; bases not matched to a gene: 10. CDR3 size: 19 residues. Combining the CDR3 with reference TRBV7-9 and TRBJ2-1 gives the whole variable domain DTGVSQNPRHKITKRGQNVTFRCDPISEHNRLYWYRQTLGQGPEFLTYFQNEAQLEKSRLLSDRFSAERPKGSFSTLEIQRTEQGDSAMYLCASSLARGRGLLSYNEQFFGPGTRLTVL.

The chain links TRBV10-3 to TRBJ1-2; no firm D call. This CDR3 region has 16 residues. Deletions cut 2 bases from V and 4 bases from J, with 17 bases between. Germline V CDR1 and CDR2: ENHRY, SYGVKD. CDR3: CAISETTGYGIYGYTF. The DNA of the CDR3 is TGTGCCATCAGTGAGACTACCGGCTACGGAATCTATGGCTACACCTTC.

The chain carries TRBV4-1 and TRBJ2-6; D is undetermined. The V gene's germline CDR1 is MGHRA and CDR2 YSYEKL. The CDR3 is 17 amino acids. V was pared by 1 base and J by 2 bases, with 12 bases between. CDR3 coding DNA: TGCGCCAGCAGCCAAGTAATCGGTCAGGCTGGGGCCAACGTCCTGACTTTC. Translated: CASSQVIGQAGANVLTF.

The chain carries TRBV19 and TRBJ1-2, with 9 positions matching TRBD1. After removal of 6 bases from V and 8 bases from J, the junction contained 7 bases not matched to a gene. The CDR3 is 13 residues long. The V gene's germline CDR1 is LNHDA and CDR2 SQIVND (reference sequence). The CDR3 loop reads CASRRQGVRGYTF. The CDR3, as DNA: TGTGCCAGTAGGAGACAGGGGGTACGGGGCTACACCTTC.

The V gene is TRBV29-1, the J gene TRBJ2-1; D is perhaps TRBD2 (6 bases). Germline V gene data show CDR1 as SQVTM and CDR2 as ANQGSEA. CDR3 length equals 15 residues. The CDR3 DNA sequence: TGCAGGGGTGACGGGACTCCTGAAACCTACAATGAGCAGTTCTTC. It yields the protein CRGDGTPETYNEQFF.

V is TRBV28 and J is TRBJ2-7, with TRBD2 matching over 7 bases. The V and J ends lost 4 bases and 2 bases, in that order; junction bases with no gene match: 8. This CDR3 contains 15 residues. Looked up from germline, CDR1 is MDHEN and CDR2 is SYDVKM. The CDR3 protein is CASSYGLAATYEQYF. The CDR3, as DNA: TGTGCCAGCAGTTACGGGCTAGCGGCTACCTACGAGCAGTACTTC.

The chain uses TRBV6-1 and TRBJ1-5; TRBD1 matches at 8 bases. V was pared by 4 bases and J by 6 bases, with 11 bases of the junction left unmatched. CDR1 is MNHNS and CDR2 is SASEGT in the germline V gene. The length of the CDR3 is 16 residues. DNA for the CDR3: TGTGCCAGCAGTGGAAGCCTCAGGGGGCCGGCTCAGCCCCAGCATTTT. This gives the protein CASSGSLRGPAQPQHF.

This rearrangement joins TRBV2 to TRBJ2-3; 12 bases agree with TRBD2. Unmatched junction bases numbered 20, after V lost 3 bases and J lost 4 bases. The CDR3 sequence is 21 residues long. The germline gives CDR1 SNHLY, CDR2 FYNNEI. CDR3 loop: CASSDALGLAGGPSGPDTQYF. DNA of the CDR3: TGTGCCAGCAGTGACGCCCTCGGCCTAGCGGGAGGGCCCAGCGGACCAGATACGCAGTATTTT.

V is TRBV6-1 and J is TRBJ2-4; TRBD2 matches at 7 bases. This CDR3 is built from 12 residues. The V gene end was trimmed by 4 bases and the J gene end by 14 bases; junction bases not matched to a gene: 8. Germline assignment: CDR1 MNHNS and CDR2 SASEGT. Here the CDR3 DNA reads TGTGCCAGCAGTGCAACCGGGACTACTAAGTACTTC. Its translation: CASSATGTTKYF.